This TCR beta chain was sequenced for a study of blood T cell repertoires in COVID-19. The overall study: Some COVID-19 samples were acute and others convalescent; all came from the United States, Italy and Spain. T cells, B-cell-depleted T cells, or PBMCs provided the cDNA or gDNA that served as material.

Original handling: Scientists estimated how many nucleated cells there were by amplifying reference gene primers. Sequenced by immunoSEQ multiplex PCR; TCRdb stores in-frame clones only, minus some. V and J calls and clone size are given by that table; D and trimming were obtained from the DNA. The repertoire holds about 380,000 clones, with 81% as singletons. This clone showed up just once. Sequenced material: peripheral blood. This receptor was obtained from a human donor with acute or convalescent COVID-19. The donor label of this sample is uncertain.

The CDR3 sequence: CSVRGINQPQHF. DNA for the CDR3: TGCAGCGTTCGGGGAATCAATCAGCCCCAGCATTTT. The rearrangement links TRBV29-1 to TRBJ1-5; D unresolved. Germline V gives CDR1 SQVTM, CDR2 ANQGSEA. V lost 5 bases, J lost 3 bases, and 8 bases lay in between. The CDR3 is made up of 12 amino acids. Together with reference TRBV29-1 and TRBJ1-5, the CDR3 gives the full variable domain: SAVISQKPSRDICQRGTSLTIQCQVDSQVTMMFWYRQQPGQSLTLIATANQGSEATYESGFVIDKFPISRPNLTFSTLTVSNMSPEDSSIYLCSVRGINQPQHFGDGTRLSIL.